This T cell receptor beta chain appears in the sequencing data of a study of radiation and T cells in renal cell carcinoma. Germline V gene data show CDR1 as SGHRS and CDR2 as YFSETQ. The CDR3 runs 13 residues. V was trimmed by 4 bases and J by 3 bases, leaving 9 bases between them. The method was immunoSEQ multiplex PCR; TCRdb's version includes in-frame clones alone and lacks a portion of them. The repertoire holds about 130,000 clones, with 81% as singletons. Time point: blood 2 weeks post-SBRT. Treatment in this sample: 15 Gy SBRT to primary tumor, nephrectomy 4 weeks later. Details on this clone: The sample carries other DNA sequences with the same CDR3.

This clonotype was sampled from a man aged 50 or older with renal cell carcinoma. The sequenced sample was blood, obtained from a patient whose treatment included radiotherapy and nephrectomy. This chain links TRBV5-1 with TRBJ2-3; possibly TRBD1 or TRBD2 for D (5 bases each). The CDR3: CASSLGPTDTQYF. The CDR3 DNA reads TGCGCCAGCAGCCTGGGACCTACAGATACGCAGTATTTT. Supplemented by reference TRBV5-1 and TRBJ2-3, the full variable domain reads KAGVTQTPRYLIKTRGQQVTLSCSPISGHRSVSWYQQTPGQGLQFLFEYFSETQRNKGNFPGRFSGRQFSNSRSEMNVSTLELGDSALYLCASSLGPTDTQYFGPGTRLTVL.